These 26 T cell receptor beta chains were sequenced from one sample in a study of neoadjuvant anti-PD-1 for oral cavity cancer. The repertoire was sequenced with immunoSEQ multiplex PCR; TCRdb's copy has only in-frame clones and lacks some. The sample carries tens of thousands of clones, around 83% recorded once. The input for sequencing was PBMCs, taken before nivolumab (anti-PD-1) treatment. The origin of the receptors is a person aged 40 to 85 with oral cavity squamous cell carcinoma.

This clone was counted once. V gene TRBV19 combines with J gene TRBJ2-1; TRBD2 matches 7 bases. After removal of 3 bases from V and 7 bases from J, the junction contained 12 bases not matched to a gene. From germline, CDR1 is LNHDA and CDR2 SQIVND (reference sequence). The CDR3 runs to 16 residues. CDR3 sequence (DNA): TGTGCCAGTAGTATGATCGGCGGGAGAGGGAAGAATGAGCAGTTCTTC. Its translation: CASSMIGGRGKNEQFF.

V and J are TRBV7-8 and TRBJ1-3, with a tentative D call TRBD1 (5 bases). The CDR3 runs 17 residues. Trimming shortened V by 1 base and J by 3 bases, and 16 bases separated the two germline ends. CDR1 and CDR2 from the germline V gene are SGHVS and FQNEAQ. CDR3 DNA: TGTGCCAGCAGCTTAGTTGGGGCTGGAAGGTTTGGAAACACCATATATTTT. The encoded protein is CASSLVGAGRFGNTIYF.

This clone was seen a handful of times. The chain links TRBV7-9 to TRBJ2-1, with TRBD2 identical over 8 bases. This CDR3 has 16 residues. The V segment lost 6 bases and the J segment 0 bases; nucleotides outside the gene matches: 7. The germline V gene encodes CDR1 SEHNR and CDR2 FQNEAQ (reference sequence). The CDR3, as DNA: TGTGCCAGCAGTCCTAGCGGGCGTAGCTCCTACAATGAGCAGTTCTTC. It specifies CASSPSGRSSYNEQFF.

This chain links TRBV30 with TRBJ1-2; 8 bases line up with TRBD1. J lost 8 bases, V lost 3 bases, and 5 bases had no gene match. Looked up from germline, CDR1 is GTSNPN and CDR2 is SVGIG (reference sequence). CDR3 length equals 12 residues. As DNA, the CDR3 is TGTGCCTGGAGACGAACAGGGGGAGGCTACACCTTC. It encodes CAWRRTGGGYTF.

The chain couples TRBV7-9 to TRBJ1-1, with D perhaps matching TRBD1 (6 bases). The germline V and J ends were trimmed by 5 bases and 0 bases, with 19 bases remaining between them. The CDR3 contains 17 residues. Germline CDR1 SEHNR, CDR2 FQNEAQ (reference sequence). CDR3 sequence: CASSDPPGRGLNTEAFF. CDR3 nucleotide sequence: TGTGCCAGCAGCGACCCCCCAGGGAGGGGGTTGAACACTGAAGCTTTCTTT.

CDR3 residues: CASRTGSVTKNIQYF. The CDR3 DNA is TGTGCCAGTCGGACAGGGTCTGTGACCAAAAACATTCAGTACTTC. J is TRBJ2-4 and V is TRBV19, with 8 bases fitting TRBD1. J gave up 2 bases and V 8 bases, and 8 bases lay outside the gene matches. This CDR3 contains 15 residues. Germline V lookup: CDR1 LNHDA, CDR2 SQIVND (reference sequence).

This clone was seen more than once but under ten times. V and J are TRBV30 and TRBJ1-6; maybe TRBD1 (5 bases). This CDR3 region has 16 residues. Per germline, CDR1 GTSNPN and CDR2 SVGIG (reference sequence). V gave up 4 bases and J gave up 2 bases, with 15 bases separating them. The CDR3 coding sequence is TGTGCCTGGACGTGGGGCGGGCTAACCTATAATTCACCCCTCCACTTT. It is translated as CAWTWGGLTYNSPLHF.

V and J are TRBV15 and TRBJ1-1; no clear D gene. The germline V and J ends were trimmed by 3 bases and 1 base, with 15 bases remaining between them. CDR3 length: 16 amino acids. CDR1 LNHNV and CDR2 YYDKDF come from the germline V gene (reference sequence). This CDR3 is CATSRWREGRNTEAFF. The CDR3 bases are TGTGCCACCAGCAGGTGGAGGGAGGGAAGGAACACTGAAGCTTTCTTT.

The genes are TRBV11-2 and TRBJ2-7; D is perhaps TRBD2 (7 bases). Germline V gene sequence: CDR1 SGHAT, CDR2 FQNNGV. The CDR3 length is 14 residues. Trimming cost V 0 bases and J 6 bases, with 12 bases left between them. The CDR3 bases are TGTGCCAGCAGCTTAGATCGGGGGGCGGTCGAGCAGTACTTC. It translates to CASSLDRGAVEQYF.

The gene calls are TRBV4-1 and TRBJ2-2, with TRBD2 matching 7 bases. The V and J ends lost 4 bases and 1 base, in that order; junction bases with no gene match: 15. The CDR3 contains 19 residues. Germline CDR1 and CDR2: MGHRA and YSYEKL. This CDR3 reads CASSPFRIWLAENTGELFF. CDR3 in DNA: TGCGCCAGCAGCCCCTTTCGAATTTGGCTAGCGGAGAACACCGGGGAGCTGTTTTTT.

V gene TRBV5-4 combines with J gene TRBJ2-1; perhaps TRBD2 as D (6 bases). Trimming pared 5 bases from V and 4 bases from J, leaving 16 bases between. Germline-derived CDR1 and CDR2 are SGHNT and YYREEE (reference sequence). The CDR3 is 15 amino acids. In DNA, the CDR3 is TGTGCCAGCAGTTTTGAAGGGACTGTTTACAATGAGCAGTTCTTC. It is translated as CASSFEGTVYNEQFF. Complete variable domain (other parts from reference TRBV5-4 and TRBJ2-1): ETGVTQSPTHLIKTRGQQVTLRCSSQSGHNTVSWYQQALGQGPQFIFQYYREEENGRGNFPPRFSGLQFPNYSSELNVNALELDDSALYLCASSFEGTVYNEQFFGPGTRLTVL.

The chain joins TRBV18 to TRBJ1-2; perhaps TRBD1 as D (5 bases). Germline values: CDR1 KGHSH, CDR2 LQKENI. CDR3 length: 13 amino acids. Trimming shortened V by 1 base and J by 14 bases, and 17 bases separated the two germline ends. In nucleotides, the CDR3 is TGTGCCAGCTCACCACGGCAGGGAAAAGGGCTAACCTTC. Translation: CASSPRQGKGLTF.

This rearrangement joins TRBV30 to TRBJ2-1; 7 positions match TRBD1. This CDR3 has 14 amino acids. V was clipped by 4 bases and J by 4 bases; unmatched bases: 7. Looked up from germline, CDR1 is GTSNPN and CDR2 is SVGIG (reference sequence). The CDR3: CAWTPGQAYNEQFF. CDR3 coding DNA: TGTGCCTGGACCCCCGGACAGGCTTACAATGAGCAGTTCTTC.

This chain uses TRBV6-5 with TRBJ2-2, with 10 bases lining up with TRBD2. The CDR3 is made up of 16 amino acids. Germline values: CDR1 MNHEY, CDR2 SVGAGI. Trimming at V came to 0 bases and at J to 5 bases, leaving 3 bases not matched to a gene. CDR3 residues: CASSYSELAGTGELFF. CDR3 DNA: TGTGCCAGCAGTTACTCAGAACTAGCGGGAACCGGGGAGCTGTTTTTT.

This clone was detected a few times. The chain has TRBV28 and TRBJ1-4; TRBD1 matches at 7 bases. Germline values: CDR1 MDHEN, CDR2 SYDVKM. V shed 4 bases and J 4 bases; nucleotides not matched to a gene: 9. The CDR3 loop spans 16 amino acids. This chain's CDR3 is CASSSPPGTDNEKLFF. CDR3 in DNA: TGTGCCAGCAGTTCCCCCCCCGGGACAGATAATGAAAAACTGTTTTTT.

V and J are TRBV5-1 and TRBJ2-2, with 12 bases that match TRBD2. Trimming removed 5 bases from V and 6 bases from J; junction bases left unmatched: 5. Looked up from germline, CDR1 is SGHRS and CDR2 is YFSETQ. There are 15 residues in the CDR3. CDR3 residues: CASRLGLAGSGELFF. In nucleotides, the CDR3 is TGCGCCAGCAGGTTAGGACTAGCGGGATCCGGGGAGCTGTTTTTT. The entire variable domain, with the rest obtained from reference TRBV5-1 and TRBJ2-2, is as follows: KAGVTQTPRYLIKTRGQQVTLSCSPISGHRSVSWYQQTPGQGLQFLFEYFSETQRNKGNFPGRFSGRQFSNSRSEMNVSTLELGDSALYLCASRLGLAGSGELFFGEGSRLTVL.

V is TRBV21-1 and J is TRBJ1-2; the table's D call, TRBD1, was not checked against the DNA. TRBV21-1 is classified as a pseudogene. The CDR3 has 16 amino acids. DNA for the CDR3: TGTGCCAGCAGCAAAGAACGGTACGACCAGGGGACGTTTAACACCTTC. Protein sequence: CASSKERYDQGTFNTF.

In this sample, this clone turned up once. This rearrangement joins TRBV2 to TRBJ1-1; tentatively, D is TRBD1 (5 bases). CDR1 and CDR2 (germline): SNHLY, FYNNEI. V was trimmed by 4 bases and J by 4 bases, leaving 10 bases between them. The CDR3 is 13 amino acids. The CDR3 DNA is TGTGCCAGCAGTGGAGGGGTACGCACTGAAGCTTTCTTT. Its translation: CASSGGVRTEAFF.

This clone occurred a few times. The chain joins TRBV7-9 to TRBJ1-5; weak D call: TRBD1 (5 bases). The CDR3 has 14 residues. Trimming pared 5 bases from V and 4 bases from J, leaving 12 bases between. Germline values: CDR1 SEHNR, CDR2 FQNEAQ (reference sequence). The CDR3 protein is CASSQDNGNQPQHF. The CDR3 region has the DNA TGTGCCAGCAGCCAGGACAATGGGAATCAGCCCCAGCATTTT. Supplemented by reference TRBV7-9 and TRBJ1-5, the full variable domain reads DTGVSQNPRHKITKRGQNVTFRCDPISEHNRLYWYRQTLGQGPEFLTYFQNEAQLEKSRLLSDRFSAERPKGSFSTLEIQRTEQGDSAMYLCASSQDNGNQPQHFGDGTRLSIL.

The rearrangement uses TRBV5-4 and TRBJ2-5, with D perhaps matching TRBD1 or TRBD2 (7 bases each). V lost 4 bases to trimming and J lost 2 bases, with 18 bases between them. Per the germline V gene, CDR1 is SGHNT and CDR2 is YYREEE (reference sequence). The CDR3 runs 16 residues. The CDR3 DNA sequence: TGTGCCAGCAGCCCAGGGGGGGGACCAGGGCAAGAGACCCAGTACTTC. It yields the protein CASSPGGGPGQETQYF.

The gene calls are TRBV7-2 and TRBJ2-7; D possibly matches TRBD1 or TRBD2 (5 bases each). Germline V gene lookup returns CDR1 SGHTA and CDR2 FQGNSA. The CDR3 spans 14 residues. The V end lost 4 bases, the J end lost 2 bases, and 12 bases lay between the germline ends. DNA for the CDR3: TGTGCCAGCAGCTCGGGACCGCCTCCCTACGAGCAGTACTTC. Encoded protein: CASSSGPPPYEQYF.

This clone came up once. The chain is built from TRBV27 and TRBJ2-1; TRBD1 matches at 7 bases. Losses at the gene ends were 3 bases for V and 3 bases for J; bases not matched to a gene: 2. The CDR3 contains 14 residues. The V gene's germline CDR1 is MNHEY and CDR2 SMNVEV (reference sequence). DNA of the CDR3: TGTGCCAGCAGTTTGAACAGGGGCTACAATGAGCAGTTCTTC. As protein: CASSLNRGYNEQFF.

The chain links TRBV6-5 to TRBJ1-1; weak D call: TRBD1 (5 bases). Germline V gene data show CDR1 as MNHEY and CDR2 as SVGAGI. Trimming removed 7 bases from V and 6 bases from J, with 15 bases in between. This CDR3 is built from 13 residues. In DNA, the CDR3 is TGTGCCAGCATCCAACAGGAAATCGCTGAAGCTTTCTTT. Translating it yields CASIQQEIAEAFF.

V gene TRBV5-6 combines with J gene TRBJ1-1, with D unclear. This CDR3 region has 12 residues. Looked up from germline, CDR1 is SGHDT and CDR2 is YYEEEE. Trimming removed 0 bases at V and 6 bases at J, with 6 bases between. CDR3 DNA sequence: TGTGCCAGCAGCTTGGGCCCCTCTGAAGCTTTCTTT. It specifies CASSLGPSEAFF.

The V and J genes are TRBV2 and TRBJ1-5, with TRBD1 matching 7 bases. The CDR3 covers 13 residues. V was pared by 9 bases and J by 3 bases, with 5 bases of the junction left unmatched. The germline CDR1 and CDR2 sequences are SNHLY and FYNNEI. The CDR3 bases are TGTGCCAGTCGACAGGGAATCAATCAGCCCCAGCATTTT. As protein: CASRQGINQPQHF. Full variable domain (outside the CDR3, taken from reference TRBV2 and TRBJ1-5): EPEVTQTPSHQVTQMGQEVILRCVPISNHLYFYWYRQILGQKVEFLVSFYNNEISEKSEIFDDQFSVERPDGSNFTLKIRSTKLEDSAMYFCASRQGINQPQHFGDGTRLSIL.

This chain connects TRBV9 to TRBJ1-5; TRBD1 matches 7 bases. The CDR3 contains 14 residues. Trimming removed 4 bases from V and 7 bases from J; junction bases left unmatched: 8. Germline-derived CDR1 and CDR2 are SGDLS and YYNGEE. CDR3 bases: TGTGCCAGCAGCCAGCAGGGGGTCGCACAGCCCCAGCATTTT. Translating it yields CASSQQGVAQPQHF.